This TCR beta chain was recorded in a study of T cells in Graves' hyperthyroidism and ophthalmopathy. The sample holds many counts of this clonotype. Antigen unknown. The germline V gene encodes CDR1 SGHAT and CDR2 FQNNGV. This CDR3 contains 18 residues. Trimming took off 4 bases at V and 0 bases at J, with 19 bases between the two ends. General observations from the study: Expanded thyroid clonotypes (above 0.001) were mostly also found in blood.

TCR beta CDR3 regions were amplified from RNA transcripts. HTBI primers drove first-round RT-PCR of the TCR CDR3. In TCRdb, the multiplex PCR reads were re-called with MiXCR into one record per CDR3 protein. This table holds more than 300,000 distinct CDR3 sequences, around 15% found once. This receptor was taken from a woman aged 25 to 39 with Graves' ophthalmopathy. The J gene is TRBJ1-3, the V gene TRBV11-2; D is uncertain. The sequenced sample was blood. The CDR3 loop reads CASSSTLKSPDSGNTIYF. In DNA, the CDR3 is TGTGCCAGCAGCTCGACATTGAAAAGCCCAGACTCTGGAAACACCATATATTTT.